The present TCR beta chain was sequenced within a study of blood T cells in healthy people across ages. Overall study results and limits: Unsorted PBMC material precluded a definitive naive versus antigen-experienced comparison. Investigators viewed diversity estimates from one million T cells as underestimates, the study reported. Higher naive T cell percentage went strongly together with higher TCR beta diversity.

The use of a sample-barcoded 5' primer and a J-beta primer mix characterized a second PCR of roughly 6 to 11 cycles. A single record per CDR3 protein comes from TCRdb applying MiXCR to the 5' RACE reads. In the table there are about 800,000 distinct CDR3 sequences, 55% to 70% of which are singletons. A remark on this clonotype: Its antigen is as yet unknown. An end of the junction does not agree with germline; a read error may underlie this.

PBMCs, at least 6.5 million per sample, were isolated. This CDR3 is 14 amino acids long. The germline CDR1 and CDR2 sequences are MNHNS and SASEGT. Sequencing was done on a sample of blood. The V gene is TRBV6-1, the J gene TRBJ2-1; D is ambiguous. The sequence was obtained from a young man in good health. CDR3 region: CANSDRAPHDEQFF. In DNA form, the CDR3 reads TGTGCCAACAGTGACCGGGCCCCCCATGATGAGCAGTTCTTT.